These 6 T cell receptor beta chains came from one sample sequenced in a study of T cell changes during pregnancy in multiple sclerosis. TCRdb keeps only in-frame clones here, not all; method: immunoSEQ multiplex PCR. Of 30,000 or so clones listed, roughly 89% are singletons. The sample was CD8+ T cells from peripheral blood mononuclear cells, taken in the second trimester of pregnancy. The receptors derive from a female donor with multiple sclerosis, enrolled in a pregnancy study.

The genes are TRBV15 and TRBJ1-1, with a weak D call TRBD1 (5 bases). V lost 0 bases and J lost 12, with 14 bases in between. This CDR3 is 13 amino acids long. CDR1 and CDR2 (germline): LNHNV, YYDKDF (reference sequence). The CDR3 reads CATSRDRRDRPFF. CDR3 sequence (DNA): TGTGCCACCAGCAGAGATAGGCGGGACCGTCCTTTCTTT.

The chain is built from TRBV7-9 and TRBJ2-3, with TRBD1 as a possible D gene (6 bases). Germline CDR1 reads SEHNR; CDR2 reads FQNEAQ (reference sequence). V was clipped by 5 bases and J by 1 base, with 13 bases between them. The CDR3 extends over 15 amino acids. The CDR3 reads CASSPRTDGTDTQYF. In DNA, the CDR3 is TGTGCCAGCAGCCCACGGACAGACGGCACAGATACGCAGTATTTT.

The chain is built from TRBV9 and TRBJ2-5, with D perhaps matching TRBD2 (6 bases). The germline V gene has CDR1 SGDLS and CDR2 YYNGEE. V lost 4 bases, J lost 5 bases, and 18 bases lay in between. The CDR3 totals 15 residues. The CDR3 DNA reads TGTGCCAGCAGCCCGAGCGGAGGGGTGGGGGAGACCCAGTACTTC. Encoded protein: CASSPSGGVGETQYF.

This chain joins TRBV14 and TRBJ2-5; D possibly corresponds to TRBD1 (5 bases). CDR3 size: 17 residues. Germline V CDR1 and CDR2: SGHDN, FVKESK. Trimming pared 1 base from V and 6 bases from J, leaving 21 bases between. The DNA of the CDR3 is TGTGCCAGCAGCCAAGGGGATGGAACACACAAGGGGAAGACCCAGTACTTC. Amino acids: CASSQGDGTHKGKTQYF. Full variable domain (missing parts from reference TRBV14 and TRBJ2-5): EAGVTQFPSHSVIEKGQTVTLRCDPISGHDNLYWYRRVMGKEIKFLLHFVKESKQDESGMPNNRFLAERTGGTYSTLKVQPAELEDSGVYFCASSQGDGTHKGKTQYFGPGTRLLVL.

J is TRBJ2-7 and V is TRBV10-3, with 7 bases that match TRBD2. The ends lost 6 bases at V and 0 bases at J; junction bases unmatched: 11. CDR3 size: 16 residues. The germline CDR1 and CDR2 sequences are ENHRY and SYGVKD. The CDR3 loop reads CAIRGGGWEGSYEQYF. The CDR3 DNA is TGTGCCATCAGGGGCGGGGGATGGGAGGGCTCCTACGAGCAGTACTTC.

The chain is built from TRBV27 and TRBJ2-3, with 13 bases matching TRBD2. The germline gives CDR1 MNHEY, CDR2 SMNVEV (reference sequence). CDR3 size: 15 residues. Unmatched junction bases numbered 4, after V lost 4 bases and J lost 6 bases. The CDR3 DNA sequence: TGTGCCAGCAGTTCGACTAGCGGGAGGTTGGATACGCAGTATTTT. This gives the protein CASSSTSGRLDTQYF.